Listed below are T cell receptor beta chains from one sample, sequenced in a study of T cell repertoires in cytomegalovirus infection. No antigen has been identified for these receptors. TCRdb reprocessed the reads with MiXCR, giving one entry per CDR3 protein. The repertoire includes 200,000 to 250,000 distinct CDR3 sequences, about 40% of them detected once, and around 64% sits in the top ten. Sequencing used CD8+ T cells from cultured PBMCs, obtained from culture after CMV antigen stimulation. Receptors originate from a human donor in good health (CMV status not recorded). Some clones in this sample may be carry-over from other donors' samples. Both conserved end residues are part of each CDR3. The order of the fields is V gene, clone size, J gene, D gene, CDR3 DNA, CDR3 protein. D genes are given only for firm matches. Clone size is shown for a subset of rows, as once, few, many or a class of expanded clone.

v_call: TRBV5-4
clone_size: -
j_call: TRBJ2-7
d_call: TRBD2
cdr3_nt: TGTGCCAGCAGCTCCGAACGAACTAGCGGGGGGGCCGAGAGTGAGCAGTACTTC
cdr3_aa: CASSSERTSGGAESEQYF

v_call: TRBV7-2
clone_size: many
j_call: TRBJ2-1
d_call: -
cdr3_nt: TGTGCCAGCAGTCCTGGGACGGGATACAATGAGCAGTTCTTC
cdr3_aa: CASSPGTGYNEQFF

v_call: TRBV7-6
clone_size: -
j_call: TRBJ1-2
d_call: -
cdr3_nt: TGTGCCAGCAGCTTAGGAGTTCGAGAAGGCTACACCTTC
cdr3_aa: CASSLGVREGYTF

v_call: TRBV6-2/TRBV6-3
clone_size: -
j_call: TRBJ2-2
d_call: -
cdr3_nt: TGTGCCAGCAGTCCCGGACAGCGCGCCGGGGAGCTGTTTTTT
cdr3_aa: CASSPGQRAGELFF

v_call: TRBV7-7
clone_size: -
j_call: TRBJ2-2
d_call: TRBD2
cdr3_nt: TGTGCTAGCAGCTCCGACGGACTAGCGGGAGGGCCAACCGGGGAGCTGTTTTTT
cdr3_aa: CASSSDGLAGGPTGELFF

v_call: TRBV4-1
clone_size: -
j_call: TRBJ2-3
d_call: TRBD2
cdr3_nt: TGCGCCAGCAGCCAAGAGATTCCGGGAGGGATGCACGATGCAGATACGCAGTATTTT
cdr3_aa: CASSQEIPGGMHDADTQYF

v_call: TRBV7-6
clone_size: -
j_call: TRBJ2-1
d_call: TRBD2
cdr3_nt: TGTGCCAGCAGCACAGGAAGCGGGGGCGCGAACAATGAGCAGTTCTTC
cdr3_aa: CASSTGSGGANNEQFF

v_call: TRBV11-2
clone_size: few
j_call: TRBJ1-1
d_call: -
cdr3_nt: TGTGCCAGCAGCCCCCCCGTAGGGGTGAACACTGAAGCTTTCTTT
cdr3_aa: CASSPPVGVNTEAFF

v_call: TRBV20-1
clone_size: -
j_call: TRBJ1-1
d_call: TRBD1
cdr3_nt: TGCAGTGCTAGAGACAGGGGGCAGGGCACTGAAGCTTTCTTT
cdr3_aa: CSARDRGQGTEAFF

v_call: TRBV19
clone_size: few
j_call: TRBJ2-1
d_call: -
cdr3_nt: TGTGCCAGCAGTCTGGCGGCCAATGAGCAGTTCTTC
cdr3_aa: CASSLAANEQFF

v_call: TRBV7-3
clone_size: -
j_call: TRBJ1-1
d_call: -
cdr3_nt: TGTGCCAGCAGCTTTGGGGTTACTAACACTGACGCTTTCTTT
cdr3_aa: CASSFGVTNTDAFF

v_call: TRBV7-8
clone_size: many
j_call: TRBJ2-1
d_call: -
cdr3_nt: TGTGCCAGCAGCTTCCCGCGAGCAGGGGCTGACAATGAGCAGTTCTTC
cdr3_aa: CASSFPRAGADNEQFF

v_call: TRBV12-3/TRBV12-4
clone_size: -
j_call: TRBJ1-1
d_call: TRBD1
cdr3_nt: TGTGCCAGCAGTTTAGAGGTACAGGGGCTGCACACTGAAGCTTTCTTT
cdr3_aa: CASSLEVQGLHTEAFF

v_call: TRBV7-2
clone_size: many
j_call: TRBJ2-1
d_call: -
cdr3_nt: TGTGCCAGCAGCCCCGAGGGAAGTAGGTCGGGGAATGAGCAGTTCTTC
cdr3_aa: CASSPEGSRSGNEQFF

v_call: TRBV5-8
clone_size: few
j_call: TRBJ2-7
d_call: TRBD2
cdr3_nt: TGTGCCAGCAGCCCCGGGAGGGGCTTCCTGCCCTACGAGCAGTACTTC
cdr3_aa: CASSPGRGFLPYEQYF

v_call: TRBV20-1
clone_size: few
j_call: TRBJ1-5
d_call: TRBD1
cdr3_nt: TGCAGTGCGCCGGGACAGGAGAGCAATCAGCCCCAGCATTTT
cdr3_aa: CSAPGQESNQPQHF

v_call: TRBV27
clone_size: -
j_call: TRBJ1-5
d_call: -
cdr3_nt: TGTGCCACAGCCCACCGAGGGTTTGGGCAGCCCCAGCATTTT
cdr3_aa: CATAHRGFGQPQHF

v_call: TRBV20-1
clone_size: -
j_call: TRBJ2-3
d_call: TRBD1
cdr3_nt: TGCAGTGCTAGGGACAGGGTCACAGATACGCAGTATTTT
cdr3_aa: CSARDRVTDTQYF

v_call: TRBV7-6
clone_size: -
j_call: TRBJ2-7
d_call: -
cdr3_nt: TGTGCCAGCAGCACCCCCGGGGGCTCTACCTACGAGCAGTACTTC
cdr3_aa: CASSTPGGSTYEQYF

v_call: TRBV28
clone_size: few
j_call: TRBJ1-6
d_call: -
cdr3_nt: TGTGCCAGCAGTTTATTCGTGGGCAGGTTTTCCCCATTCTCCTATAATTCACCCCTCCACTTT
cdr3_aa: CASSLFVGRFSPFSYNSPLHF

v_call: TRBV7-2
clone_size: -
j_call: TRBJ1-1
d_call: -
cdr3_nt: TGTGCCAGCAGCTTAGAGACAGGCGGCATGAACACTGAAGCTTTCTTT
cdr3_aa: CASSLETGGMNTEAFF

v_call: TRBV6-5
clone_size: -
j_call: TRBJ2-1
d_call: TRBD2
cdr3_nt: TGTGCCAGCAGCCCAGCGGGGGGGCCCGGGCGCAATGAGCAGTTCTTC
cdr3_aa: CASSPAGGPGRNEQFF

v_call: TRBV7-8
clone_size: -
j_call: TRBJ1-1
d_call: TRBD1
cdr3_nt: TGTGCCAGCAGCTCCGGCTCCGGGACAGGGGCTGAAGCTTTCTTT
cdr3_aa: CASSSGSGTGAEAFF

v_call: TRBV4-2
clone_size: -
j_call: TRBJ1-1
d_call: TRBD1
cdr3_nt: TGTGCCAGCAGCCAAGAGGGGACAGGGTGGGAGGAGAACACTGAAGCTTTCTTT
cdr3_aa: CASSQEGTGWEENTEAFF

v_call: TRBV11-3
clone_size: -
j_call: TRBJ2-1
d_call: -
cdr3_nt: TGTGCCAGCAGCTCGACTTGGGTCGACGGGACGGATACCTACAATGAGCAGTTCTTC
cdr3_aa: CASSSTWVDGTDTYNEQFF

v_call: TRBV7-9
clone_size: few
j_call: TRBJ2-1
d_call: -
cdr3_nt: TGTGCCAGCAGTTACCGGGACTCACCCTACAATGAGCAGTTCTTC
cdr3_aa: CASSYRDSPYNEQFF

v_call: TRBV19
clone_size: -
j_call: TRBJ1-1
d_call: TRBD1
cdr3_nt: TGTGCCAGTAGTAAGGGGACAGGGATGAACACTGAAGCTTTCTTT
cdr3_aa: CASSKGTGMNTEAFF

v_call: TRBV7-3
clone_size: -
j_call: TRBJ2-1
d_call: TRBD1
cdr3_nt: TGTGCCAGCAGCTTATCCACCTTGAGACAGGGAAACTACAATGAGCAGTTCTTC
cdr3_aa: CASSLSTLRQGNYNEQFF

v_call: TRBV15
clone_size: -
j_call: TRBJ2-7
d_call: -
cdr3_nt: TGTGCCACCAGCAGAGATGGCCCAAGCTCCTACGAGCAGTACTTC
cdr3_aa: CATSRDGPSSYEQYF

v_call: TRBV12-3/TRBV12-4
clone_size: -
j_call: TRBJ2-2
d_call: -
cdr3_nt: TGTGCCAGCAGTTCCGAGCCAGGGGAGCTGTTTTTT
cdr3_aa: CASSSEPGELFF

v_call: TRBV7-6
clone_size: few
j_call: TRBJ2-1
d_call: TRBD2
cdr3_nt: TGTGCCAGCAGCTTACCGGGACTAGCGGGAGGGGGGTCTGAGCAGTTCTTC
cdr3_aa: CASSLPGLAGGGSEQFF

v_call: TRBV4-2
clone_size: few
j_call: TRBJ1-1
d_call: -
cdr3_nt: TGTGCCAGCAGCACCCCGGGAGCCACTAGAAGGACTGAAGCTTTCTTT
cdr3_aa: CASSTPGATRRTEAFF

v_call: TRBV6-8
clone_size: -
j_call: TRBJ1-6
d_call: -
cdr3_nt: TGTGCCAGCAGTGGGACATCTGGGAGGAATTCACCCCTCCACTTT
cdr3_aa: CASSGTSGRNSPLHF

v_call: TRBV29-1
clone_size: -
j_call: TRBJ2-1
d_call: -
cdr3_nt: TGCAGCGTTGTTCCAGGACGCTCCTACAATGAGCAGTTCTTC
cdr3_aa: CSVVPGRSYNEQFF

v_call: TRBV12-3/TRBV12-4
clone_size: -
j_call: TRBJ2-1
d_call: TRBD2
cdr3_nt: TGTGCCAGCAGTTTAGTGACTAGCTATCCCAATGAGCAGTTCTTC
cdr3_aa: CASSLVTSYPNEQFF

v_call: TRBV7-4
clone_size: few
j_call: TRBJ2-1
d_call: -
cdr3_nt: TGTGCCAGCAGATTGGGAATATCCACCTACAATGAGCAGTTCTTC
cdr3_aa: CASRLGISTYNEQFF

v_call: TRBV27
clone_size: -
j_call: TRBJ1-5
d_call: -
cdr3_nt: TGTGCCAGCAGTTTGGGGGCTGATCAGCCCCAGCATTTT
cdr3_aa: CASSLGADQPQHF

v_call: TRBV27
clone_size: once
j_call: TRBJ1-5
d_call: -
cdr3_nt: TGTGCCAGCAAGCGGACAGTCCGTTATCAGCCCCAGCATTTT
cdr3_aa: CASKRTVRYQPQHF

v_call: TRBV5-1
clone_size: -
j_call: TRBJ2-1
d_call: -
cdr3_nt: TGCGCCAGCAGCGCCTCTTCTCCACCCTACAATGAGCAGTTCTTC
cdr3_aa: CASSASSPPYNEQFF

v_call: TRBV5-1
clone_size: -
j_call: TRBJ2-7
d_call: -
cdr3_nt: TGCGCCAGCAGCTTGGATTTGGGACCCTTACAGGGCTACGAGCAGTACTTC
cdr3_aa: CASSLDLGPLQGYEQYF

v_call: TRBV27
clone_size: few
j_call: TRBJ2-5
d_call: -
cdr3_nt: TGTGCCAGCAGTCGGTCGGCCCAAGAGACCCAGTACTTC
cdr3_aa: CASSRSAQETQYF

v_call: TRBV4-1
clone_size: -
j_call: TRBJ2-3
d_call: TRBD2
cdr3_nt: TGCGCCAGCAACCAAGCGCTAGCGGGAGAGGGTTCGGCAGATACGCAGTATTTT
cdr3_aa: CASNQALAGEGSADTQYF

v_call: TRBV11-2
clone_size: few
j_call: TRBJ2-3
d_call: -
cdr3_nt: TGTGCCAGCAGCCCCTCACGGTTTGGAGATACGCAGTATTTT
cdr3_aa: CASSPSRFGDTQYF

v_call: TRBV10-3
clone_size: many
j_call: TRBJ2-7
d_call: -
cdr3_nt: TGTGCCATCAGTGAGTCGGAGGGTTTCAGCGAGCAGTACTTC
cdr3_aa: CAISESEGFSEQYF

v_call: TRBV19
clone_size: -
j_call: TRBJ2-1
d_call: TRBD2
cdr3_nt: TGTGCCAGTAGTATAGATCCCGGGAGGAATGAGCAGTTCTTC
cdr3_aa: CASSIDPGRNEQFF

v_call: TRBV4-1
clone_size: -
j_call: TRBJ1-1
d_call: TRBD1
cdr3_nt: TGTGCCAGCAGCCACGGGACAGGTGAAGCTTTCTTT
cdr3_aa: CASSHGTGEAFF

v_call: TRBV25-1
clone_size: few
j_call: TRBJ2-2
d_call: -
cdr3_nt: TGTGCCAGCCGTACGGACAGAAACACCGGGGAGCTGTTTTTT
cdr3_aa: CASRTDRNTGELFF

v_call: TRBV29-1
clone_size: -
j_call: TRBJ1-1
d_call: TRBD1
cdr3_nt: TGCAGCGCTCTGACAGGGGGCCAGGACACTGAAGCTTTCTTT
cdr3_aa: CSALTGGQDTEAFF

v_call: TRBV27
clone_size: -
j_call: TRBJ2-7
d_call: -
cdr3_nt: TGTGCCAGCAGTTTCCTACAGGGTACCTCCTACGAGCAGTACTTC
cdr3_aa: CASSFLQGTSYEQYF

v_call: TRBV7-2
clone_size: many
j_call: TRBJ1-2
d_call: -
cdr3_nt: TGTGCCAGCAGCTTTGTCCAGGGGAACGGCTACACCTTC
cdr3_aa: CASSFVQGNGYTF